This paragraph covers one TCR beta chain sequence. The entry originates in a study of blood T cell repertoires in COVID-19. V lost 2 bases to trimming and J lost 7 bases; unmatched junction nucleotides: 11. Germline V gene lookup returns CDR1 LGHDT and CDR2 YNNKEL (reference sequence). The CDR3 has 17 residues. TCRdb's table, derived via immunoSEQ multiplex PCR, lists solely in-frame clones and lacks some. Found here are 150,000 or so clones, 85% to 90% of them singletons; the top ten hold roughly 0.95%. This receptor was taken from a man aged 18 to 35 with acute or convalescent COVID-19. Sequenced: peripheral blood. J is TRBJ1-3 and V is TRBV3-1 (or the pseudogene TRBV3-2), with 10 positions matching TRBD1. CDR3 protein: CASSQPRDRGRGNTIYF. Written as DNA, the CDR3 is TGTGCCAGCAGCCAACCTAGGGACAGGGGTCGGGGGAACACCATATATTTT.